A single sample is the source of the 26 T cell receptor beta chains below, sequenced in a study of blood T cell repertoires in COVID-19. Method: immunoSEQ multiplex PCR; TCRdb's copy keeps in-frame clones and lacks some. This sample has just over 650,000 clones, with 85% to 90% found just once. Source material: peripheral blood. The receptors here all came from a woman aged 18-35 years with acute or convalescent COVID-19.

This sequence joins TRBV7-9 and TRBJ1-2, with a tentative D call TRBD1 (5 bases). V shed 4 bases and J shed 5 bases, with 8 bases lying between them. The CDR3 covers 12 residues. CDR1 and CDR2 from the germline V gene are SEHNR and FQNEAQ (reference sequence). CDR3 sequence: CASSSTEYGYTF. The CDR3 region has the DNA TGTGCCAGCAGCTCGACAGAATATGGCTACACCTTC.

The CDR3 sequence is CATSRVGTEYGYTF. The CDR3 nucleotides read TGTGCCACCAGCAGAGTAGGGACTGAGTATGGCTACACCTTC. The chain uses TRBV15 and TRBJ1-2; tentatively, D is TRBD1 (5 bases). V lost 1 base to trimming and J lost 5 bases, with 11 bases between them. The CDR3 totals 14 residues. Looked up from germline, CDR1 is LNHNV and CDR2 is YYDKDF (reference sequence).

The chain couples TRBV9 to TRBJ1-6; D possibly corresponds to TRBD1 (5 bases). V gave up 0 bases and J gave up 8 bases, with 9 bases separating them. CDR1 is SGDLS, CDR2 YYNGEE, per germline. The CDR3 length is 14 residues. CDR3 in amino acids: CASSVAQVHSPLHF. The CDR3 coding sequence is TGTGCCAGCAGCGTAGCACAGGTGCATTCACCCCTCCACTTT.

The chain recombines TRBV24-1 with TRBJ2-5; 9 bases fit TRBD2. Per the germline V gene, CDR1 is KGHDR and CDR2 is SFDVKD. The CDR3 consists of 17 residues. Losses at the gene ends were 1 base for V and 4 bases for J; bases not matched to a gene: 9. This chain's CDR3 is CATSDLSGGRLGETQYF. The CDR3 DNA is TGTGCCACCAGTGATTTAAGCGGGGGGAGGTTAGGAGAGACCCAGTACTTC.

The chain uses TRBV11-2 and TRBJ1-6, with D possibly being TRBD1 (5 bases). The CDR3 has 17 amino acids. Germline V gene sequence: CDR1 SGHAT, CDR2 FQNNGV. V was pared by 1 base and J by 2 bases, with 12 bases between. The CDR3 region has the DNA TGTGCCAGCAGCTTAGCAGGGTACTACACCTATAATTCACCCCTCCACTTT. This codes for CASSLAGYYTYNSPLHF.

This clone was detected only once. The V and J genes are TRBV4-2 and TRBJ2-6; a weak D match, TRBD1 (6 bases). Trimming left V 2 bases short and J 0 bases short, with 14 bases between. The CDR3 totals 18 residues. Germline-derived CDR1 and CDR2 are LGHNA and YNFKEQ. CDR3 coding DNA: TGTGCCAGCAGCCAAAGACAGGACACCCTCTCTGGGGCCAACGTCCTGACTTTC. Translating gives CASSQRQDTLSGANVLTF.

V and J are TRBV19 and TRBJ1-2; TRBD1 is a possible D gene (5 bases). Trimming shortened V by 4 bases and J by 4 bases, and 10 bases separated the two germline ends. The CDR3 consists of 13 residues. CDR1 and CDR2 from the germline V gene are LNHDA and SQIVND (reference sequence). In DNA form, the CDR3 reads TGTGCCAGTAGTAGAGACAGAAGCTATGGCTACACCTTC. Amino acids: CASSRDRSYGYTF.

This chain uses TRBV5-6 with TRBJ1-1; D is undetermined. The CDR3 is 15 amino acids. Germline V gene data show CDR1 as SGHDT and CDR2 as YYEEEE. Deletions cut 9 bases from V and 1 base from J, with 19 bases between. The DNA of the CDR3 is TGTGCCAAAGGGAGGGAACGGATGAAGAACACTGAAGCTTTCTTT. Protein: CAKGRERMKNTEAFF.

This rearrangement joins TRBV7-6 to TRBJ2-6, with D tentatively TRBD2 (6 bases). The CDR3 spans 18 residues. Trimming pared 5 bases from V and 2 bases from J, leaving 19 bases between. The V gene's germline CDR1 is SGHVS and CDR2 FNYEAQ. DNA for the CDR3: TGTGCCAGCAGCGCTCAGACCGGGAGCGGCGCTGGGGCCAACGTCCTGACTTTC. Encoded protein: CASSAQTGSGAGANVLTF.

This chain joins TRBV7-2 and TRBJ1-4, with TRBD1 matching over 9 bases. CDR3 length equals 16 residues. Germline V lookup: CDR1 SGHTA, CDR2 FQGNSA. V lost 1 base, J lost 8 bases, and 8 bases stayed unmatched. The CDR3 loop is CASSLGLGTGQEKLFF. The CDR3 nucleotides are TGTGCCAGCAGCTTAGGCTTAGGGACAGGGCAGGAAAAACTGTTTTTT.

The chain combines TRBV6-1 with TRBJ2-3; D might be TRBD1 (5 bases). CDR3 length: 18 amino acids. Germline V lookup: CDR1 MNHNS, CDR2 SASEGT. V was pared by 4 bases and J by 3 bases, with 23 bases between. The CDR3 sequence: CASSGQGRQPTITDTQYF. The CDR3 nucleotides are TGTGCCAGCAGTGGCCAGGGTCGACAGCCGACCATTACAGATACGCAGTATTTT.

The chain links TRBV5-4 to TRBJ2-3; 7 positions agree with TRBD1. The CDR3 loop spans 18 amino acids. Trimming removed 4 bases from V and 6 bases from J; junction bases left unmatched: 20. The V gene's germline CDR1 is SGHNT and CDR2 YYREEE (reference sequence). The CDR3 spells CASSQTGLWTIGGDTQYF. For the CDR3, the DNA is TGTGCCAGCAGCCAGACAGGGTTATGGACCATAGGTGGGGATACGCAGTATTTT.

This clone was observed once. CDR3 protein: CASSRRETQYF. CDR3 nucleotide sequence: TGTGCCAGCAGCCGTCGGGAGACCCAGTACTTC. The rearrangement joins TRBV5-6 to TRBJ2-5; no clear D gene. V was pared by 4 bases and J by 5 bases, with 6 bases between. Germline CDR1 is SGHDT and CDR2 is YYEEEE. There are 11 residues in the CDR3.

The chain links TRBV19 to TRBJ1-4; D unresolved. CDR3 size: 18 residues. Germline CDR1 LNHDA, CDR2 SQIVND (reference sequence). With 3 bases removed from V and 0 bases from J, the gap between germline ends came to 17 bases. As DNA, the CDR3 is TGTGCCAGTAGTATTAGCCCGGGGAGTGGTGCAACTAATGAAAAACTGTTTTTT. Its protein product is CASSISPGSGATNEKLFF. Full variable domain (missing parts from reference TRBV19 and TRBJ1-4): DGGITQSPKYLFRKEGQNVTLSCEQNLNHDAMYWYRQDPGQGLRLIYYSQIVNDFQKGDIAEGYSVSREKKESFPLTVTSAQKNPTAFYLCASSISPGSGATNEKLFFGSGTQLSVL.

The chain has TRBV9 and TRBJ2-3; 9 nucleotides align to TRBD2. J was trimmed by 0 bases and V by 6 bases; bases with no gene match: 11. Germline CDR1 and CDR2: SGDLS and YYNGEE. This CDR3 spans 17 amino acids. Written as DNA, the CDR3 is TGTGCCAGCACTAAAGGCGGGGGGGGCACCAGCACAGATACGCAGTATTTT. It specifies CASTKGGGGTSTDTQYF.

The CDR3 protein is CASSLTGEGQPQHF. In DNA, the CDR3 is TGTGCCAGCAGTCTCACAGGGGAAGGACAGCCCCAGCATTTT. The V call is TRBV6-2 or TRBV6-3, the J call TRBJ1-5, with 7 positions matching TRBD1. The V gene's germline CDR1 is MNHEY and CDR2 SVGEGT. The CDR3 sequence is 14 residues long. V lost 5 bases and J lost 7; bases outside the gene matches: 8.

This chain's CDR3 is CASSPRSGEQFF. CDR3 coding DNA: TGTGCCAGTAGTCCGAGATCCGGTGAGCAGTTCTTC. The chain employs TRBV19 and TRBJ2-1, with no clear D. Germline CDR1 is LNHDA and CDR2 is SQIVND (reference sequence). Between the trimmed V and J ends, which lost 5 bases and 9 bases, there was a span of 11 bases. CDR3 length: 12 amino acids.

The CDR3 protein is CASSLRVGTEAFF. CDR3 nucleotide sequence: TGTGCCAGCAGTCTCCGGGTGGGCACTGAAGCTTTCTTT. The genes are TRBV6-6 and TRBJ1-1, with D uncertain. CDR3 length equals 13 residues. Germline V gives CDR1 MNHNY, CDR2 SVGAGI (reference sequence). The V gene lost 5 bases and the J gene lost 4 bases, with 11 bases spanning the gap.

The chain links TRBV29-1 to TRBJ2-1, with 11 bases fitting TRBD2. The germline V gene has CDR1 SQVTM and CDR2 ANQGSEA. V trimming: 7 bases; J trimming: 0 bases; junction bases outside the gene matches: 11. The CDR3 has 17 residues. The CDR3 loop is CSAVGLAALLSYNEQFF. For the CDR3, the DNA is TGCAGCGCTGTGGGACTAGCGGCCCTACTCTCCTACAATGAGCAGTTCTTC.

This clone was detected only once. The rearrangement links TRBV27 to TRBJ1-2; 7 nucleotides match TRBD1. The CDR3 sequence is 11 residues long. The V gene's germline CDR1 is MNHEY and CDR2 SMNVEV (reference sequence). Unmatched junction bases numbered 5, after V lost 8 bases and J lost 8 bases. In DNA form, the CDR3 reads TGTGCCAGCGGGACAGCCGACGGCTACACCTTC. Protein: CASGTADGYTF.

The gene calls are TRBV27 and TRBJ1-2; 9 nucleotides align to TRBD1. V lost 6 bases to trimming and J lost 8 bases; unmatched junction nucleotides: 7. Per the germline V gene, CDR1 is MNHEY and CDR2 is SMNVEV (reference sequence). This CDR3 contains 13 residues. The CDR3 spells CASSQGQGLGYTF. The CDR3 coding sequence is TGTGCCAGCAGCCAGGGACAGGGTCTGGGCTACACCTTC.

The rearrangement joins TRBV5-1 to TRBJ2-1; maybe TRBD1 (6 bases). CDR1 is SGHRS and CDR2 is YFSETQ in the germline V gene. Trimming took off 0 bases at V and 3 bases at J, with 13 bases between the two ends. The CDR3 covers 16 residues. The chain's CDR3 is CASSLASGTFYNEQFF. The DNA for the CDR3 is TGCGCCAGCAGCTTGGCCTCGGGGACATTCTACAATGAGCAGTTCTTC.

The rearrangement links TRBV12-5 to TRBJ1-1; weak D call: TRBD1 (6 bases). This CDR3 comprises 14 residues. V shed 7 bases and J shed 5 bases, with 17 bases lying between them. Germline V CDR1 and CDR2: LGHNT, FRNRAP. The CDR3 DNA reads TGTGCTAGTGCCGAAAAGGGGGGGAATACTGAAGCTTTCTTT. It translates to CASAEKGGNTEAFF.

This clone was counted only a few times. V is TRBV2 and J is TRBJ2-7; D might be TRBD1 (5 bases). CDR3 size: 14 residues. V gave up 6 bases and J gave up 0 bases, with 12 bases separating them. Germline values: CDR1 SNHLY, CDR2 FYNNEI. Here the CDR3 DNA reads TGTGCCAGCAGGGACACATTGAGCTCCTACGAGCAGTACTTC. It yields the protein CASRDTLSSYEQYF.

CDR3 nucleotides: TGCGCCAGCAGTCGGGCCAGGGGGCGCCCCCATGGCTACACCTTC. This translates into CASSRARGRPHGYTF. The genes are TRBV23-1 and TRBJ1-2; TRBD1 matches 8 bases. TRBV23-1 is given ORF status, its function remaining uncertain. The CDR3 extends over 15 amino acids. The ends lost 4 bases at V and 6 bases at J; junction bases unmatched: 10.

The genes are TRBV7-9 and TRBJ2-1, with D perhaps TRBD1 (6 bases). Trimming took off 0 bases at V and 0 bases at J, with 15 bases between the two ends. CDR1 and CDR2 (germline): SEHNR, FQNEAQ (reference sequence). CDR3 length: 18 amino acids. The CDR3 sequence is CASSLAWRTASSYNEQFF. Written as DNA, the CDR3 is TGTGCCAGCAGCTTAGCGTGGAGGACAGCTAGCTCCTACAATGAGCAGTTCTTC.